The entry below describes one T cell receptor beta chain. The antigen remains undetermined. Using immunoSEQ multiplex PCR, the repertoire was profiled, and TCRdb retains in-frame clones only, with some absent. Among about 30,000 clones listed, around 80% were seen once. The CDR3 runs 10 residues. Deletions cut 8 bases from V and 5 bases from J, with 5 bases between. Germline lookup yields CDR1 SGHVS and CDR2 FNYEAQ. These data are taken from a study of STAT5B mutations in CD4+ large granular lymphocyte leukemia. Study-wide results and limits: Approximately 25% of private leukemic clonotypes occurred rarely in other patients' non-leukemic repertoires.

The rearrangement links TRBV7-6 to TRBJ2-3, with D hard to call. The specimen sequenced was CD4+ T cells from blood buffy coats. The TCR comes from a human donor in good health. CDR3 sequence (DNA): TGTGCCAGCGGTGGAGATACGCAGTATTTT. Residues: CASGGDTQYF.